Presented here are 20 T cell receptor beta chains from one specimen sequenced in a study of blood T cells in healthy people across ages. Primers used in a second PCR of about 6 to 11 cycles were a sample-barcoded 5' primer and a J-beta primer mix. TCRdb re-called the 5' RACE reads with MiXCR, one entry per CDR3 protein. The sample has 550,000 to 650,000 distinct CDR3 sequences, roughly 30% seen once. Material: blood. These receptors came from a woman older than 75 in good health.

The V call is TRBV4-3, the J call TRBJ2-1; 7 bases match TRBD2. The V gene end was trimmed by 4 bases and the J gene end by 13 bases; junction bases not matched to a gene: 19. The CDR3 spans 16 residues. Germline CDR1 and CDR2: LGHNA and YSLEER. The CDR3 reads CASSLVRGGDQETQFF. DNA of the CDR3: TGCGCCAGCAGCCTAGTGCGCGGGGGAGACCAAGAGACCCAGTTCTTC.

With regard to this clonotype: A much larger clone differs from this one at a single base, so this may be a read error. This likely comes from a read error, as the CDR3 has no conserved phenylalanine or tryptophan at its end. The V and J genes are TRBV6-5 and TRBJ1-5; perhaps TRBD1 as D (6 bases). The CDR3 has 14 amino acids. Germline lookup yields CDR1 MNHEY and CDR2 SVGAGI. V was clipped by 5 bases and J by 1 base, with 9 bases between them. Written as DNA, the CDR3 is TGTGCCAGCAGTGATACAGGGAGCAATCAGCCCCAGCATTGT. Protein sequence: CASSDTGSNQPQHC.

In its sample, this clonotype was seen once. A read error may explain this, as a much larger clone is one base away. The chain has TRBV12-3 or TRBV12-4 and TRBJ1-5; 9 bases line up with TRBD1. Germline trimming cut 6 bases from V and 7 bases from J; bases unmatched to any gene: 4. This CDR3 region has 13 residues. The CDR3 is CASSSDRGQPQHF. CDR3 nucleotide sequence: TGTGCCAGCAGCTCGGACAGGGGCCAGCCCCAGCATTTT.

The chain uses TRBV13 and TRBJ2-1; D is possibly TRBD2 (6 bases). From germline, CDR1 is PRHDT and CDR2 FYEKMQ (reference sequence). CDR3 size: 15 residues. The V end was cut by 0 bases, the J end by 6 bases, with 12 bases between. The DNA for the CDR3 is TGTGCCAGCAGCTTAGGGACGGGGGAGGTCAATGAGCAGTTCTTC. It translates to CASSLGTGEVNEQFF.

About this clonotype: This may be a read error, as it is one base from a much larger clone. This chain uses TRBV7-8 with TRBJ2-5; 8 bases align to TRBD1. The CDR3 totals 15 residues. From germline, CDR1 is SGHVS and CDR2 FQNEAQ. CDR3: CTRSLGTGQQETQYF. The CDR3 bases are TGTACCAGATCCCTTGGGACAGGACAGCAAGAGACCCAGTACTTC.

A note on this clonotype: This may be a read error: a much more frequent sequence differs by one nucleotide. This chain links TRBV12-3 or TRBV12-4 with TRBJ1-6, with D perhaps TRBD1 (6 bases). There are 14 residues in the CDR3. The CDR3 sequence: CASSEGGDGSHLHF. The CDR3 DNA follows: TGTGCCAGCAGTGAGGGGGGGGATGGTTCACACCTCCACTTT.

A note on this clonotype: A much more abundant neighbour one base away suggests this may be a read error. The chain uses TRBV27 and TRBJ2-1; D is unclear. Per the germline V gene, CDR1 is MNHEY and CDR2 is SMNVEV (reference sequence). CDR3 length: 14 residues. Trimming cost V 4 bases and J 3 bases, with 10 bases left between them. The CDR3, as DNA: TGTGCCAGCAGTTCACTCCTGGACTACAATGAGCAGTTCTTC. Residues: CASSSLLDYNEQFF.

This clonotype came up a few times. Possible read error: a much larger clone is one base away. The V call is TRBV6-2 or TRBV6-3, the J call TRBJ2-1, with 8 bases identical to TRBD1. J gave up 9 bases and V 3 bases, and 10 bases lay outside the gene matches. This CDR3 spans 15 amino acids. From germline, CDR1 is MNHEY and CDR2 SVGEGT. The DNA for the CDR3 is TGTGCCAGCAGTTATCGAACAGGGGGGAGGAGTGAGCAGTTCTTC. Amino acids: CASSYRTGGRSEQFF.

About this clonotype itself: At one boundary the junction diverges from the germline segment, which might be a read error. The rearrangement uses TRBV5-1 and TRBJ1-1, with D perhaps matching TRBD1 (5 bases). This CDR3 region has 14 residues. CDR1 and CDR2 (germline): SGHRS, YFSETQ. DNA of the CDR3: TGCGCCAGCAGACCAGGGACGGCGAACACTGGAGCTTTCTTT. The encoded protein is CASRPGTANTGAFF.

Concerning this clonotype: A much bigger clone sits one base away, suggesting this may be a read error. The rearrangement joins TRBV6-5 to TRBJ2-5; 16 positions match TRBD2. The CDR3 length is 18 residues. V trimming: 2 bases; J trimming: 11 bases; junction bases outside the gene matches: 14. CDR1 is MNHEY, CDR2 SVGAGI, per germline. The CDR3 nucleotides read TGTGCCAGCAGTTACGCGGGGACTAGCGGGGGGGCGGAGAATGAGCAGTACTTC. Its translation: CASSYAGTSGGAENEQYF.

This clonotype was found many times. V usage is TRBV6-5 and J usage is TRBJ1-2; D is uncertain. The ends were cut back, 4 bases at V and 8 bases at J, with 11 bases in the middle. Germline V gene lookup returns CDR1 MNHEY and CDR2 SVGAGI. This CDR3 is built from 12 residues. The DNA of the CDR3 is TGTGCCAGCAGTTCGCGCCTAACAGGCTACACCTTC. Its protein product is CASSSRLTGYTF.

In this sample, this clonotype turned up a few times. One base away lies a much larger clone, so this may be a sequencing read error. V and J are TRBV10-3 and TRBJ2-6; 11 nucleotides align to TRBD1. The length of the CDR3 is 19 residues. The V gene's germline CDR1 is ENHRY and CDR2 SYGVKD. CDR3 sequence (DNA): TGTGCCATCAGGGTTGGAACCGGGACAGGGGGGTCCGGGGCCGACGTCCTGACTTTC. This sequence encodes CAIRVGTGTGGSGADVLTF.

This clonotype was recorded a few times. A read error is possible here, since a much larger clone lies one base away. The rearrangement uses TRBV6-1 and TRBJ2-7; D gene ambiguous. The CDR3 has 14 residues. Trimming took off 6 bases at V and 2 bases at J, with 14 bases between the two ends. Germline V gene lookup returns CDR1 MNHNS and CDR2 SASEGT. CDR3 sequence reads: CASRDALVAYEQYF. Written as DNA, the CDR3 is TGTGCCAGCAGGGACGCCTTAGTTGCCTACGAGCAGTACTTC.

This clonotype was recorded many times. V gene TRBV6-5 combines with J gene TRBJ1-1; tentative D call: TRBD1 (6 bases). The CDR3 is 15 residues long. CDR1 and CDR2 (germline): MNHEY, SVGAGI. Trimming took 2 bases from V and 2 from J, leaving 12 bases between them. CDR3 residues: CASSYHGTPNTEAFF. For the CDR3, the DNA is TGTGCCAGCAGTTACCACGGGACACCCAACACTGAAGCTTTCTTT.

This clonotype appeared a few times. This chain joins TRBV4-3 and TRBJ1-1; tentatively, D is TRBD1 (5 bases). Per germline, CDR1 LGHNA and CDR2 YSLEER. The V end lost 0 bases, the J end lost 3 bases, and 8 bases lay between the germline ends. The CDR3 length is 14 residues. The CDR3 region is CASSQDRDYTEAFF. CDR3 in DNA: TGCGCCAGCAGCCAAGATAGGGACTACACTGAAGCTTTCTTT.

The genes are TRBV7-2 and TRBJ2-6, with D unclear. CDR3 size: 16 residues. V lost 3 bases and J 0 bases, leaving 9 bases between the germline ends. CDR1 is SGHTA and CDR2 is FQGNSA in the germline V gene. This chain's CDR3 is CASSFSPVSGANVLTF. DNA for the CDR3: TGTGCCAGCAGCTTCAGCCCGGTCTCTGGGGCCAACGTCCTGACTTTC.

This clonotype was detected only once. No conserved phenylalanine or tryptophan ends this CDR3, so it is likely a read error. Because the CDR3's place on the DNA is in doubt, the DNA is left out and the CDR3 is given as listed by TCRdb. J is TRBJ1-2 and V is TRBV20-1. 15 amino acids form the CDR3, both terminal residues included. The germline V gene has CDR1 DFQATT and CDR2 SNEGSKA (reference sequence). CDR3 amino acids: CSAREAGGLTMATPS.

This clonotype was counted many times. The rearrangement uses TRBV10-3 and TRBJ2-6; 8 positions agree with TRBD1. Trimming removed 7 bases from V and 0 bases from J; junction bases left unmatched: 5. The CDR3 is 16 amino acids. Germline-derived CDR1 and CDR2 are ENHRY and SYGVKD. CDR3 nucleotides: TGTGCCATCAAAGGACAGGGTAACTCTGGGGCCAACGTCCTGACTTTC. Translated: CAIKGQGNSGANVLTF.

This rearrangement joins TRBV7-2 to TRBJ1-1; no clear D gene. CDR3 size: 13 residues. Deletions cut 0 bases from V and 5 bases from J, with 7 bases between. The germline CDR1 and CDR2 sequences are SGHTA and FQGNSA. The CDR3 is CASSLAYGTEAFF. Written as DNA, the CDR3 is TGTGCCAGCAGCTTAGCATACGGAACTGAAGCTTTCTTT.

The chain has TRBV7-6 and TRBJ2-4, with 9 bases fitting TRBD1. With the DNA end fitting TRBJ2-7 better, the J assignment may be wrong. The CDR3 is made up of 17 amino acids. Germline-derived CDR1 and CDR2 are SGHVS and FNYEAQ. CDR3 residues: CASSSESTQGARYEQYF. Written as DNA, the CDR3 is TGTGCCAGCAGCTCGGAATCGACACAGGGGGCGCGGTACGAGCAGTACTTC.